This note documents a single TCR beta chain sequence. A few counts support this clone. The clone's antigen remains unknown. No quality values exist for individual bases; no much larger clone is one base distant. This sample is drawn from a study of CD8+ T cells in alopecia areata (dated by TCRdb to the late 2010s). For the study in its entirety: Treated patients were enrolled in an open-label pilot trial of oral tofacitinib, 5 to 10 mg twice daily, for moderate-to-severe alopecia areata. Tofacitinib was administered for 6 to 18 months, and 6 months of follow-up off drug were then conducted to assess delayed response and recurrence. High-throughput TCRbeta sequencing was used to examine T cell clonal expansion in alopecia areata in both the C3H/HeJ mouse model and human patients. On the human side, TCRbeta sequencing was run on scalp tissue and on sorted CD4+ and CD8+ peripheral blood T cells from healthy controls and from alopecia areata patients with either patchy or totalis/universalis disease. Biopsies were taken from tofacitinib-treated patients at baseline and at 4 and 24 weeks of treatment, and a later scalp biopsy was taken in several of the tofacitinib-treated patients. Scalp clonality was compared across normal scalp (n=4), patchy alopecia areata scalp (n=8), and alopecia totalis/universalis scalp (n=8). RNA was obtained with the PAXgene miRNA kit for fixed scalp, the miRNeasy kit for PBMCs, and the RNeasy kit for mouse skin. TCRbeta CDR3 regions were amplified by immunoSEQ multiplex PCR using 35 Vbeta forward and 13 Jbeta reverse primers. Results and caveats for the whole study, not just this receptor: Shared TCR sequences between patients were less evident than in mice, which may be partly attributable to HLA diversity in the patient population. Compared with normal scalp, lesional scalp had higher clonality and more expanded CD8+ clones, particularly in alopecia totalis/universalis, a pattern that suggests antigenic drive. Resident alphabeta T cells in normal human skin are also sequenced, complicating scalp TCR repertoire analysis, unlike mouse skin dominated by gammadelta T cells.

CDR1 and CDR2 were assigned from the germline V gene (reference sequence) as LNHDA and SQIVND. Counted from cysteine to phenylalanine, this CDR3 has 13 amino acids. The CDR3 DNA has 39 bases and is translated from base 1. V drops 5 bases and J drops 0 bases, leaving 7 bases in between. Library preparation used the immunoSEQ multiplex PCR assay. For TCR sequencing, RNA was extracted from every sample and reverse transcribed into cDNA to serve as template. First-strand cDNA was synthesized using SuperScript III with a 2:1 mix of oligo-dT and random hexamers. Amplification bias was assessed with a synthetic immune receptor repertoire, and residual bias was removed computationally. Turning to the authors' computational methods: After raw reads were preprocessed to remove errors, the CDR3 was defined following IMGT conventions as running from the conserved cysteine to phenylalanine. To get clonality, Shannon entropy was normalized by log2 of the number of productive unique TCRs and the result was subtracted from 1. Whether scalp clones were CD4 or CD8 was inferred by matching scalp TCRbeta sequences against CD4 and CD8 repertoires sorted from blood. TCRdb obtained this table from immuneACCESS and retained in-frame rearrangements with V and J assigned. These tables miss some clones; where compared with another copy, unresolved V genes account for less than half of the shortfall, and the remainder is unexplained. Clone size and the V and J calls come from that table; the DNA yielded D and trimming. The sample table lists 150,000 to 200,000 clones, about 72% of them with a count of one. The top ten hold roughly an eighth of the sample.

This specimen's time point label, interpreted: baseline before oral tofacitinib. Lesional scalp punch biopsies and peripheral blood were obtained from alopecia areata patients. PBMCs were isolated by density centrifugation and stained for CD3, CD4 and CD8, and CD4+ and CD8+ T cells were sorted on a FACSAria. The material sequenced was CD8+ T cells sorted from blood, taken at week 0. This clonotype was obtained from a human donor with alopecia areata. The V and J genes are TRBV19 and TRBJ1-1; matching of 5 bases hints at TRBD1 as the D gene. The CDR3 here reads CASSGGMNTEAFF. The DNA sequence is as follows: TGTGCCAGTAGTGGGGGGATGAACACTGAAGCTTTCTTT.